This T cell receptor beta chain comes out of a study of identifying expanded T cells in peripheral blood. General study results and limits: Across healthy donors, higher total template counts meant significantly greater approximately two-week count variance. Technical replicates showed 0.9 to 1.5 changed clones; approximately 2 weeks 15 to 20; four weeks 19.

Healthy donors had no documented immune events, such as infections, while sampled. Comments on this clone: Antigen: not known.

The data were produced by immunoSEQ multiplex PCR, yet TCRdb's version contains in-frame clones alone and is incomplete. The data show 95,000 to 100,000 clones, around nine tenths seen once. The source material was blood. The sequence was obtained from a person aged 18 to 69 in good health.

CDR3 DNA: TGTGCCAGCAGCTTGACCCCGGGCCCAGATACGCAGTATTTT. Translated, it gives CASSLTPGPDTQYF. The chain is built from TRBV7-2 and TRBJ2-3; no definite D call. Trimming shortened V by 3 bases and J by 4 bases, and 11 bases separated the two germline ends. There are 14 residues in the CDR3. Germline CDR1 reads SGHTA; CDR2 reads FQGNSA.